Sequencing of this T cell receptor (beta chain) was carried out in a study of blood T cell repertoires in COVID-19. Study-level information: PBMCs, B-cell-depleted T cells, or T cells provided the cDNA or gDNA that made up the material.

CDR3 length: 13 amino acids. Per germline, CDR1 SGHTA and CDR2 FQGTGA. Trimming took 4 bases from V and 6 from J, leaving 10 bases between them. The assay was immunoSEQ multiplex PCR, and TCRdb's table has in-frame clones only and misses some. This table holds approximately 75,000 clones, 75% to 90% found once. This clone was picked up a small number of times. What was sequenced was peripheral blood. V usage is TRBV7-3 and J usage is TRBJ2-4; D is ambiguous. This receptor was taken from a man at least 80 years old with acute or convalescent COVID-19. Here the CDR3 reads CASSSSLSNIQYF. DNA for the CDR3: TGTGCCAGCAGCTCCTCACTATCAAACATTCAGTACTTC.